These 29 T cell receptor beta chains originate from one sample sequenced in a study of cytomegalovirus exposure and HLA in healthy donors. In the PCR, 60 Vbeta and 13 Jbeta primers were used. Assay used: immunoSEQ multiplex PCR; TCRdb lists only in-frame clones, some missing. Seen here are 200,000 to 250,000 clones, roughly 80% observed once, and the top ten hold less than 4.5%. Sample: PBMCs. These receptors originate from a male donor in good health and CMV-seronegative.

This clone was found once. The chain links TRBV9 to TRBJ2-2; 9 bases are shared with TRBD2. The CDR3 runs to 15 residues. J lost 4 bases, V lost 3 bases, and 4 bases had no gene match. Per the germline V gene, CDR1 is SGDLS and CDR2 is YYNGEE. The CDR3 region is CASSGAGGPTGELFF. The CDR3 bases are TGTGCCAGCAGCGGGGCGGGAGGGCCCACCGGGGAGCTGTTTTTT. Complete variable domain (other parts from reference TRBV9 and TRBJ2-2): DSGVTQTPKHLITATGQRVTLRCSPRSGDLSVYWYQQSLDQGLQFLIQYYNGEERAKGNILERFSAQQFPDLHSELNLSSLELGDSALYFCASSGAGGPTGELFFGEGSRLTVL.

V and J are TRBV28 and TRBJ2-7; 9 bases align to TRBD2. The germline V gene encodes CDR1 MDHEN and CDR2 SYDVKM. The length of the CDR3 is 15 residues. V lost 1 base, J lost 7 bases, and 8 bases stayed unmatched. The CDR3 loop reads CASSLYGTSPDEQYF. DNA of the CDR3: TGTGCCAGCAGTTTATATGGGACTAGCCCTGATGAGCAGTACTTC.

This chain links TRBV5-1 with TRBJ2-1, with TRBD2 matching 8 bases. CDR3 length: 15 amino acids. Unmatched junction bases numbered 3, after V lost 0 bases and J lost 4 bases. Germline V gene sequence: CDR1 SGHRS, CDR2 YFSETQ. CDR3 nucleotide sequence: TGCGCCAGCAGCTTGGCTAGCGGGTTTTACAATGAGCAGTTCTTC. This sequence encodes CASSLASGFYNEQFF.

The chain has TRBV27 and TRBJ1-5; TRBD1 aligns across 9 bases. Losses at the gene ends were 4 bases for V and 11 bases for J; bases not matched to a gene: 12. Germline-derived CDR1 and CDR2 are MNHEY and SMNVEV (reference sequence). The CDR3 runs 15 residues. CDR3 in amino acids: CASSSPGTGSSAQHF. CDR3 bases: TGTGCCAGCAGTTCCCCCGGGACAGGGTCTTCGGCCCAGCATTTT.

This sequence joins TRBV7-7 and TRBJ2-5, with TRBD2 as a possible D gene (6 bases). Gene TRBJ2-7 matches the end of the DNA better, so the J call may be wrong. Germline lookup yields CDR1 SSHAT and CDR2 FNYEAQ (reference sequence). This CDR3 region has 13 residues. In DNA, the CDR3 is TGTGCCAGCAGCTTATCTGGGACTTACGAGCAGTACTTC. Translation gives CASSLSGTYEQYF.

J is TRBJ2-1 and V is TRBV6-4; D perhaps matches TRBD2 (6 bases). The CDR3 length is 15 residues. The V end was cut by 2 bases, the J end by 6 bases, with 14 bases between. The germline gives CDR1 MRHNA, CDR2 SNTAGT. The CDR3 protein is CASSDKTGEGNEQFF. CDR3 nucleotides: TGTGCCAGCAGTGACAAAACGGGAGAAGGCAATGAGCAGTTCTTC.

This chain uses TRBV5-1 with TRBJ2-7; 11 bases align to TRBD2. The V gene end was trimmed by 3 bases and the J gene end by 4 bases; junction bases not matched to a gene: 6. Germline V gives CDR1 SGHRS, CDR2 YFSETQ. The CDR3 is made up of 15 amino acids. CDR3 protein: CASSSVTSGRYEQYF. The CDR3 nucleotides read TGCGCCAGCAGCTCAGTTACTAGCGGGAGATACGAGCAGTACTTC. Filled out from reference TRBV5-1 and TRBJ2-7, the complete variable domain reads KAGVTQTPRYLIKTRGQQVTLSCSPISGHRSVSWYQQTPGQGLQFLFEYFSETQRNKGNFPGRFSGRQFSNSRSEMNVSTLELGDSALYLCASSSVTSGRYEQYFGPGTRLTVT.

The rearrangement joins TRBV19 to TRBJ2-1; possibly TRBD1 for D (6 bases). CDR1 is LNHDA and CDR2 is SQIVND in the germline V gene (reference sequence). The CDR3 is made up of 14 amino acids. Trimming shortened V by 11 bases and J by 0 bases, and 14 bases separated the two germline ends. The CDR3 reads CASGTFSSYNEQFF. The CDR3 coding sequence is TGTGCCTCCGGGACATTCAGCTCCTACAATGAGCAGTTCTTC.

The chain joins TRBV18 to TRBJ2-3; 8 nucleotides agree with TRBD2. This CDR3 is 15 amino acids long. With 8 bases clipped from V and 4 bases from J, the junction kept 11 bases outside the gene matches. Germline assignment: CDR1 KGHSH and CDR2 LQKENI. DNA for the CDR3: TGTGCCAGCCGCCTACGGGAGGGCCTTCCAGATACGCAGTATTTT. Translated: CASRLREGLPDTQYF. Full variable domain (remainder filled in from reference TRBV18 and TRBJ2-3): NAGVMQNPRHLVRRRGQEARLRCSPMKGHSHVYWYRQLPEEGLKFMVYLQKENIIDESGMPKERFSAEFPKEGPSILRIQQVVRGDSAAYFCASRLREGLPDTQYFGPGTRLTVL.

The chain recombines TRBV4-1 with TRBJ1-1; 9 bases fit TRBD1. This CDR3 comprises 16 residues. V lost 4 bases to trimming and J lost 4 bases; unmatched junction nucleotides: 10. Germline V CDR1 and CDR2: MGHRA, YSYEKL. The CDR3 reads CASSLRQGEMGTEAFF. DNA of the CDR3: TGCGCCAGCAGCCTCCGACAGGGGGAAATGGGCACTGAAGCTTTCTTT.

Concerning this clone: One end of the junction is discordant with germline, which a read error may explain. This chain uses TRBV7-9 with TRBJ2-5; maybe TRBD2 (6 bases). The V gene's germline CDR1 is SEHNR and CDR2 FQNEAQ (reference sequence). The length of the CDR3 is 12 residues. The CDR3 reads CSSSFGGDTQYF. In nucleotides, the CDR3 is TGTTCCAGCAGCTTCGGGGGAGATACCCAGTACTTC.

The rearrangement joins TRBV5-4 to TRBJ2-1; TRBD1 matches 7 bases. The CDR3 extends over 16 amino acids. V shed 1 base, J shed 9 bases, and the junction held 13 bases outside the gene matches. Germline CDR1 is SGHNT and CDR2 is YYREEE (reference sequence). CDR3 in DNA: TGTGCCAGCAGCTTGCCCCAGTCAGGGGGTTCACGTGAGCAGTTCTTC. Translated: CASSLPQSGGSREQFF.

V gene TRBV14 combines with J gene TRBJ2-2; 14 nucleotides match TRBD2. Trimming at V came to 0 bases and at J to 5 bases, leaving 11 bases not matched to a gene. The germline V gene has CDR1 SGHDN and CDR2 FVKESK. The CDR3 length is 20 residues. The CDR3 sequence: CASSQDPIGLAGGSTGELFF. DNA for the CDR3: TGTGCCAGCAGCCAAGACCCGATAGGACTAGCGGGAGGAAGTACCGGGGAGCTGTTTTTT.

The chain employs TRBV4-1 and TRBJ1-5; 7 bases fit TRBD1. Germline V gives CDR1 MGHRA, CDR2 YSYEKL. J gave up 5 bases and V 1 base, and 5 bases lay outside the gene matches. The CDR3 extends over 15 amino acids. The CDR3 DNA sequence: TGCGCCAGCAGCCAAGCGGGACAGTCGTATCAGCCCCAGCATTTT. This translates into CASSQAGQSYQPQHF.

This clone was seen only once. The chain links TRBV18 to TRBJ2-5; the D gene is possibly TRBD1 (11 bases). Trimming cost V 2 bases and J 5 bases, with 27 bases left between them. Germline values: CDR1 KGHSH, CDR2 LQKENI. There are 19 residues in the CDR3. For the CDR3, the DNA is TGTGCCAGCTCACCATTGGGACAGGGGGGACTAGCGCGGCGGGAGACCCAGTACTTC. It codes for CASSPLGQGGLARRETQYF.

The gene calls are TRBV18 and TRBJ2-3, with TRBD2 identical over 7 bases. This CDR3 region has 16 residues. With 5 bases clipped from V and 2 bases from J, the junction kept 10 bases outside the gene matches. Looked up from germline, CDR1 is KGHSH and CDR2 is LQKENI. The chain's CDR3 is CASSSASRGVTDTQYF. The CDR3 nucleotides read TGTGCCAGCTCATCCGCTAGCCGGGGGGTCACAGATACGCAGTATTTT.

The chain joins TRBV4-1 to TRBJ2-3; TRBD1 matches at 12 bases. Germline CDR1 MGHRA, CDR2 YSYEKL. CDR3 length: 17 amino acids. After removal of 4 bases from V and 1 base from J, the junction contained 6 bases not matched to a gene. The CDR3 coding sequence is TGCGCCAGCAGCCTCTCCGGGACAGGGGGCGGCACAGATACGCAGTATTTT. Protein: CASSLSGTGGGTDTQYF.

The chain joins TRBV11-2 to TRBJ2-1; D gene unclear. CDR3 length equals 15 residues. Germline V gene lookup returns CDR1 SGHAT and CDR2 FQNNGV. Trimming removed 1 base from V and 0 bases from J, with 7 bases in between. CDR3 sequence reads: CASSLGPGSYNEQFF. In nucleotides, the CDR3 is TGTGCCAGCAGCTTAGGTCCCGGCTCCTACAATGAGCAGTTCTTC.

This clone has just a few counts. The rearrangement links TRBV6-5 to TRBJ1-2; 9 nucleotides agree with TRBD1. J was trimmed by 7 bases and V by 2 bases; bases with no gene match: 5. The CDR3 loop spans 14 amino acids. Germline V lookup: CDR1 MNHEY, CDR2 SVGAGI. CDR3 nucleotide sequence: TGTGCCAGCAGTTACGTGGGACAGGGAAGTGGCTACACCTTC. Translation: CASSYVGQGSGYTF.

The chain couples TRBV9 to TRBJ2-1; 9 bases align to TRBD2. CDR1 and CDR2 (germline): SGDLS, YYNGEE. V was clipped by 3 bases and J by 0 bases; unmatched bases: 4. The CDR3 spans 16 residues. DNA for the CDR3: TGTGCCAGCAGCGGCCTTAGCGGGAGCTCCTACAATGAGCAGTTCTTC. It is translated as CASSGLSGSSYNEQFF.

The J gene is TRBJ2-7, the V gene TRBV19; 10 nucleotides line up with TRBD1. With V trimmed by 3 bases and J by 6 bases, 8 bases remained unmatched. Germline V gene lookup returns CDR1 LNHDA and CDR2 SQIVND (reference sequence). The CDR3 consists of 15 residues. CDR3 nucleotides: TGTGCCAGTAGTATTTCAACCGGGACAGGGGTCGAGCAGTACTTC. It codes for CASSISTGTGVEQYF.

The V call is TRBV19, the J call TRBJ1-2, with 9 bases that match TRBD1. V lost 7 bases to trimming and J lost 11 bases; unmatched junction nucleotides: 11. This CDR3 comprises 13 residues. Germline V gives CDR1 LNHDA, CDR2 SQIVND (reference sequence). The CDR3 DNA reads TGTGCCAGTACCAATTCCTACAGGGGGCGTTACACCTTC. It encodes CASTNSYRGRYTF.

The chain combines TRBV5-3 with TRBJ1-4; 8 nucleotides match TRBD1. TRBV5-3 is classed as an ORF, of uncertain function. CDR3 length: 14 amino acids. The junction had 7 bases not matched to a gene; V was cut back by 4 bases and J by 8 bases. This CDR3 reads CARSPDREGEKLFF. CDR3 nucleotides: TGTGCCAGAAGCCCGGACAGGGAGGGGGAAAAACTGTTTTTT.

CDR3 nucleotide sequence: TGTGCCAGCAGCGCGACGACTAGCGAGAACACAGATACGCAGTATTTT. The encoded protein is CASSATTSENTDTQYF. The J gene is TRBJ2-3, the V gene TRBV7-8; 8 nucleotides match TRBD2. Germline V gives CDR1 SGHVS, CDR2 FQNEAQ. This CDR3 comprises 16 residues. J lost 2 bases, V lost 5 bases, and 9 bases had no gene match. Full variable domain (rest looked up from reference TRBV7-8 and TRBJ2-3): GAGVSQSPRYKVAKRGQDVALRCDPISGHVSLFWYQQALGQGPEFLTYFQNEAQLDKSGLPSDRFFAERPEGSVSTLKIQRTQQEDSAVYLCASSATTSENTDTQYFGPGTRLTVL.

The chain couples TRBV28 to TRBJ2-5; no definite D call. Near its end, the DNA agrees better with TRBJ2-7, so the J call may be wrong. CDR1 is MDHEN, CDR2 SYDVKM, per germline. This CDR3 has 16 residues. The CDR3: CASSSLYTSLRNEQYF. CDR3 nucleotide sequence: TGTGCCAGCAGTTCCCTCTACACCAGTCTGAGGAACGAGCAGTACTTC.

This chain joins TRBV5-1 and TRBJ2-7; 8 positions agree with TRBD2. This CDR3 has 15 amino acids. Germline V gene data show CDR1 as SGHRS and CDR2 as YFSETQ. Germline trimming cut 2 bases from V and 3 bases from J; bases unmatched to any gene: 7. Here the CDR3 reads CASSFSTSAVYEQYF. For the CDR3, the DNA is TGCGCCAGCAGCTTCTCGACTAGCGCAGTCTACGAGCAGTACTTC.

The CDR3 DNA follows: TGTGCCACCAGCAGCGATAGCGGGAGGGACGAATTGGAGACCCAGTACTTC. It translates to CATSSDSGRDELETQYF. This chain links TRBV15 with TRBJ2-5, with 11 bases matching TRBD2. This CDR3 contains 17 residues. Germline V gives CDR1 LNHNV, CDR2 YYDKDF (reference sequence). The ends lost 3 bases at V and 5 bases at J; junction bases unmatched: 11.

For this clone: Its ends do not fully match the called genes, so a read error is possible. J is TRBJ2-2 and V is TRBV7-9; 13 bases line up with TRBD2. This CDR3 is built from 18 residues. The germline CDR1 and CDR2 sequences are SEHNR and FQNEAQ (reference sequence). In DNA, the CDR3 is TGTTCCAGCAGCAACAGGACTAGCGGGAGATCGGGCACCGGGGAGCTGTTTTTT. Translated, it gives CSSSNRTSGRSGTGELFF.

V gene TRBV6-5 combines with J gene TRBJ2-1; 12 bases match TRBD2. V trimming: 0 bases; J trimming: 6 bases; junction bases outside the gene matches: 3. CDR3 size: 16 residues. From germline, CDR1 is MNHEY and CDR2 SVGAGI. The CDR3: CASSYSTSGSGNEQFF. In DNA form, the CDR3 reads TGTGCCAGCAGTTACTCGACTAGCGGGAGCGGCAATGAGCAGTTCTTC.